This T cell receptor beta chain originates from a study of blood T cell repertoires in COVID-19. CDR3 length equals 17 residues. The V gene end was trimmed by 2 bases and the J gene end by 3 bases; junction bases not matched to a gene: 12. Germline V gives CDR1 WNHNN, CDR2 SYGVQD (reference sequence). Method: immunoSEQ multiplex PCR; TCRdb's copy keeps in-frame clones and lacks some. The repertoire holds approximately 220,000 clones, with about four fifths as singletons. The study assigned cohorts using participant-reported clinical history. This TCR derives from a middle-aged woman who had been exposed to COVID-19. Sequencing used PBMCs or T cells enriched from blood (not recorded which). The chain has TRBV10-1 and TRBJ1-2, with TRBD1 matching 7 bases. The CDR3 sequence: CASSEPTGQVGDYGYTF. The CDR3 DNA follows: TGCGCCAGCAGTGAGCCCACCGGACAGGTTGGGGACTATGGCTACACCTTC.